The 13 T cell receptor beta chains below were found in one sample sequenced in a study of CD8 T cells in ankylosing spondylitis. Via MiXCR, TCRdb re-called the 5' RACE reads, giving one row per CDR3 protein. The sample has 300,000 to 350,000 distinct CDR3 sequences, about a fifth seen once. The sequenced material came from blood, either unsorted or a sorted T cell fraction (not recorded which). The receptors were gathered from a female donor with ankylosing spondylitis or in good health (not recorded which).

The chain uses TRBV10-3 and TRBJ2-1, with TRBD1 identical over 9 bases. CDR1 and CDR2 (germline): ENHRY, SYGVKD. Trimming at V came to 10 bases and at J to 6 bases, leaving 13 bases not matched to a gene. The CDR3 consists of 15 residues. The CDR3: CASRRPGQGSNEQFF. CDR3 nucleotide sequence: TGTGCCAGCCGGAGGCCGGGACAGGGCTCCAATGAGCAGTTCTTC.

This clonotype was seen ten or more times. The chain recombines TRBV12-3 or TRBV12-4 with TRBJ2-7; D is undetermined. The V and J ends lost 6 bases and 2 bases respectively, with 5 bases between them. CDR3 length: 11 residues. For the CDR3, the DNA is TGTGCCAGCAGCTATACCTACGAGCAGTACTTC. This encodes CASSYTYEQYF.

This clonotype showed up just a few times. The rearrangement uses TRBV7-2 and TRBJ2-5; 8 bases line up with TRBD1. Looked up from germline, CDR1 is SGHTA and CDR2 is FQGNSA. Trimming at V came to 5 bases and at J to 5 bases, leaving 7 bases not matched to a gene. The CDR3 spans 14 residues. The CDR3 loop is CASSPRTGWETQYF. The DNA of the CDR3 is TGTGCCAGCAGCCCCCGGACAGGGTGGGAGACCCAGTACTTC.

In its sample, this clonotype was seen many times. This sequence joins TRBV20-1 and TRBJ2-5; D tentatively fits TRBD1 or TRBD2 (5 bases each). In germline, CDR1 is DFQATT, CDR2 SNEGSKA (reference sequence). The V gene lost 5 bases and the J gene lost 2 bases, with 12 bases spanning the gap. This CDR3 comprises 13 residues. Here the CDR3 reads CSAAGPGQETQYF. CDR3 in DNA: TGCAGTGCTGCAGGGCCGGGGCAAGAGACCCAGTACTTC.

Only a few counts were recorded for this clonotype. The chain joins TRBV29-1 to TRBJ2-3; D gene uncertain. Trimming cost V 4 bases and J 5 bases, with 7 bases left between them. CDR1 SQVTM and CDR2 ANQGSEA come from the germline V gene. The CDR3 is 11 amino acids. The CDR3 bases are TGCAGCGTTGGGGGTGGAGATACGCAGTATTTT. Protein product: CSVGGGDTQYF.

This clonotype came up many times. The V gene is TRBV28, the J gene TRBJ2-1; no clear D. CDR1 and CDR2 (germline): MDHEN, SYDVKM. The CDR3 contains 12 residues. V lost 3 bases and J 15 bases, leaving 15 bases between the germline ends. The CDR3 DNA follows: TGTGCCAGCAGTTTGTGGGGTACTTCGCTGTTCTTC. It codes for CASSLWGTSLFF.

CDR3 coding DNA: TGCAGTGCTTCTGCTCGACTAGCGGGAGGGTACGAGCAGTACTTC. Protein sequence: CSASARLAGGYEQYF. The rearrangement links TRBV20-1 to TRBJ2-7, with 14 bases lining up with TRBD2. Per germline, CDR1 DFQATT and CDR2 SNEGSKA (reference sequence). Germline trimming cut 5 bases from V and 4 bases from J; bases unmatched to any gene: 7. The CDR3 loop spans 15 amino acids.

This chain connects TRBV11-2 to TRBJ1-5, with D unresolved. This CDR3 is 17 amino acids long. V was shortened by 0 bases and J by 2 bases, with 14 bases between the two germline ends. Germline CDR1 reads SGHAT; CDR2 reads FQNNGV. The CDR3 protein is CASSLEGGQSGNQPQHF. DNA for the CDR3: TGTGCCAGCAGCTTAGAGGGCGGGCAGTCGGGCAATCAGCCCCAGCATTTT.

The chain joins TRBV7-2 to TRBJ2-2; 8 bases are shared with TRBD1. Germline V CDR1 and CDR2: SGHTA, FQGNSA. The CDR3 covers 13 residues. Trimming at V came to 5 bases and at J to 8 bases, leaving 4 bases not matched to a gene. In nucleotides, the CDR3 is TGTGCCAGCAGCCCCCAGGGGGCGGGGGAGCTGTTTTTT. Translated, it gives CASSPQGAGELFF.

This clonotype was seen at least ten times. Germline is not matched at one junction end, which may reflect a read error. The rearrangement joins TRBV7-9 to TRBJ2-1; TRBD2 is a possible D gene (6 bases). Germline loops: CDR1 SEHNR, CDR2 FQNEAQ (reference sequence). The CDR3 covers 14 residues. The CDR3 loop reads CASSLASERNEQFF. The CDR3 nucleotides are TGTGCCAGCAGCCTAGCTAGCGAACGCAATGAGCAGTTCTTC.

The gene calls are TRBV20-1 and TRBJ2-5; D unresolved. V dropped 1 base and J dropped 1 base, with 13 bases sitting between them. The CDR3 is 15 residues long. Germline lookup yields CDR1 DFQATT and CDR2 SNEGSKA (reference sequence). The chain's CDR3 is CSARGGLGFQETQYF. In nucleotides, the CDR3 is TGCAGTGCTAGAGGTGGGCTAGGGTTCCAAGAGACCCAGTACTTC.

This clonotype was seen a handful of times. V and J are TRBV6-2 or TRBV6-3 and TRBJ2-6; 8 positions agree with TRBD1. Trimming cost V 0 bases and J 0 bases; bases outside gene matches: 7. Per germline, CDR1 MNHEY and CDR2 SVGEGT. The CDR3 covers 19 residues. CDR3: CASSYSTGTGLSGANVLTF. DNA of the CDR3: TGTGCCAGCAGTTACTCCACCGGGACAGGCCTCTCTGGGGCCAACGTCCTGACTTTC.

The chain uses TRBV20-1 and TRBJ2-1; perhaps TRBD2 as D (8 bases). The CDR3 covers 18 residues. Trimming took 3 bases from V and 7 from J, leaving 28 bases between them. Germline CDR1 and CDR2: DFQATT and SNEGSKA (reference sequence). In DNA, the CDR3 is TGCAGTGCTAGGATTCAGGGGGGGACTAGATGGGGATTAAATGAGCAGTTCTTC. Translation gives CSARIQGGTRWGLNEQFF.